This T cell receptor (beta chain) was found in a study of cytomegalovirus exposure and HLA in healthy donors. The donors were in the approximately 120-subject validation cohort; that cohort was separate from the 666-subject first cohort. V dropped 4 bases and J dropped 4 bases, with 17 bases sitting between them. CDR3 size: 16 residues. Germline V lookup: CDR1 MNHEY, CDR2 SMNVEV (reference sequence). Some clones are missing from TCRdb's copy, which holds only in-frame ones; the method was immunoSEQ multiplex PCR. The sample shows some 170,000 clones, 85% of them seen only once. This clone was picked up one time.

This clonotype originated in a man younger than 45 in good health and CMV-seropositive. This chain links TRBV27 with TRBJ2-1; tentatively, D is TRBD2 (5 bases). Sequenced sample: PBMCs. CDR3 in DNA: TGTGCCAGCAGTTCCCGACTCCGGGATCCATACAATGAGCAGTTCTTC. The encoded protein is CASSSRLRDPYNEQFF.